This record looks at one T cell receptor (beta chain) sequence and its context. The data belong to a study of cytomegalovirus exposure and HLA in healthy donors. The ends lost 5 bases at V and 7 bases at J; junction bases unmatched: 14. Germline assignment: CDR1 SGHAT and CDR2 FQDESV (reference sequence). This CDR3 has 17 residues. PCR involved 60 Vbeta and 13 Jbeta primers. The assay was immunoSEQ multiplex PCR, and TCRdb's table has in-frame clones only and misses some. The sample carries approximately 160,000 clones, approximately 80% recorded once. The TCR sequence derives from a woman between 50 and 59 years old in good health and CMV-seropositive. The rearrangement uses TRBV11-1 and TRBJ2-1; 10 bases line up with TRBD1. Sequenced input: PBMCs. The CDR3 sequence is CASSPRVRQGASNEQFF. The CDR3 DNA sequence: TGTGCCAGCAGCCCGAGGGTGCGACAGGGGGCGTCTAATGAGCAGTTCTTC.